The T cell receptor (beta chain) under discussion was sequenced for a study of shared clonotypes between healthy human individuals. Overall study results and limits: The four-donor shared clonotypes exceeded non-shared clonotypes in generation probability, with non-shared ones scoring lower. Clonotypes that were shared across a few donors made up roughly 5% of naive CD4 clonotypes.

The authors ran the assay at deep level. Here immunoSEQ multiplex PCR was the method, and the copy in TCRdb shows in-frame clones only, minus some. The sample shows 2 million to 2.5 million clones, about 92% of them seen only once. Memory CD4+ cells were the fraction left after CD45RA+ naive selection. As regards this clone: The antigen is undetermined.

With 4 bases removed from V and 3 bases from J, the gap between germline ends came to 12 bases. Germline loops: CDR1 SEHNR, CDR2 FQNEAQ (reference sequence). CDR3 length: 14 residues. The gene calls are TRBV7-9 and TRBJ2-5; perhaps TRBD2 as D (6 bases). Sequenced material: naive CD4+ T cells from PBMCs. The subset denotes: CD45RA+ positively selected. The receptor was derived from a man between 18 and 29 years old in good health. Some clones in this sample may be carry-over from other donors' samples. The CDR3 DNA follows: TGTGCCAGCAGCTCCCGCGGAGGGGAAGAGACCCAGTACTTC. It codes for CASSSRGGEETQYF.